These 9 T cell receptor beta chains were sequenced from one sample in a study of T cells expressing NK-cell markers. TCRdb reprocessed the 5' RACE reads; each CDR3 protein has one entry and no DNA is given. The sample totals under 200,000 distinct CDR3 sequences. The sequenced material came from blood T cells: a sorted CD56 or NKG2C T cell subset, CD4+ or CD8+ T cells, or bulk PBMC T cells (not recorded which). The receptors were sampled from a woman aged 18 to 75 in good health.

Here the CDR3 reads CASSELASRPYEQYF. The V and J genes are TRBV2 and TRBJ2-7. The CDR3 sequence is 15 residues long. Germline CDR1 SNHLY, CDR2 FYNNEI.

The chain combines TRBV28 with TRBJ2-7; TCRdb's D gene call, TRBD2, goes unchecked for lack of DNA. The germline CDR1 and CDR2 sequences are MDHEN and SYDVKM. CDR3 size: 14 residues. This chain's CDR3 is CASSGTSRLYEQYF.

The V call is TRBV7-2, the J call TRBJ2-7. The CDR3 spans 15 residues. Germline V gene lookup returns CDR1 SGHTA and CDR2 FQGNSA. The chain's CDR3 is CASSLVGQVDYEQYF.

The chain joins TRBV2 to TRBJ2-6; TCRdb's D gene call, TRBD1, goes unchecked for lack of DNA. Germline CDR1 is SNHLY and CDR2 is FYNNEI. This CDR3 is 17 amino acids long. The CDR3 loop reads CASSRDEGTSGANVLTF.

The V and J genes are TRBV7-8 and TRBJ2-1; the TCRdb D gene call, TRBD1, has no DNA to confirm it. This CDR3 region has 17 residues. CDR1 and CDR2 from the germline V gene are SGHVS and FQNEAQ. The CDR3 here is CASSISGLPPPYNEQFF.

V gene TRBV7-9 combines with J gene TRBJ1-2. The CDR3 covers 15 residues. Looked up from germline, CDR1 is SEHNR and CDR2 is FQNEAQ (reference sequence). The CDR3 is CASSSGSINNYGYTF.

The CDR3 is CASSLGVGSSNQPQHF. The V and J genes are TRBV11-2 and TRBJ1-5. The germline V gene has CDR1 SGHAT and CDR2 FQNNGV. The CDR3 loop spans 16 amino acids.

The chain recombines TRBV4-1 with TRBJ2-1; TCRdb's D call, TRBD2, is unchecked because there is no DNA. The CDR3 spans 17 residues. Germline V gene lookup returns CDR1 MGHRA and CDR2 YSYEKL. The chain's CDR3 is CASSQVGRYRNFDEQFF.

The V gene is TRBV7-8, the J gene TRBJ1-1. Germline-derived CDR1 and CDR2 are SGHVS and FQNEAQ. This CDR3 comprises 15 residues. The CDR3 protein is CASSLVYSKNTEAFF.